These T cell receptor beta chains were read from a single sample in a study of cytomegalovirus exposure and HLA in healthy donors. Repertoires were generated with immunoSEQ multiplex PCR, while TCRdb's copy carries only in-frame clones and drops some. Altogether 170,000 or so clones are present, 75% to 85% being singletons, with the ten largest covering under 0.85%. The source material was PBMCs. The receptors originated from a boy aged 10-17 years in good health and CMV-seronegative. CDR3s include the opening cysteine and the closing phenylalanine or tryptophan. A D gene is named only where the DNA matches it firmly. Some rows have no size entry. The others give once, few or many, or a class for an expanded clone.

v_call	cdr3_length	clone_size	d_call	j_call	cdr3_aa	cdr3_nt
TRBV9	13	once	TRBD1	TRBJ1-2	CASSARTGYGYTF	TGTGCCAGCAGCGCAAGGACAGGGTACGGCTACACCTTC
TRBV6-1	15	-	-	TRBJ1-1	CASSEDEGGGTEAFF	TGTGCCAGCAGTGAAGATGAGGGAGGGGGTACTGAAGCTTTCTTT
TRBV6-5	14	once	-	TRBJ1-2	CASSYRHSNYGYTF	TGTGCCAGCAGTTATCGGCACAGCAACTATGGCTACACCTTC
TRBV6-4	15	-	TRBD2	TRBJ2-1	CASSILAGADNEQFF	TGTGCCAGCAGTATCCTAGCGGGGGCAGACAATGAGCAGTTCTTC
TRBV4-3	14	-	-	TRBJ2-2	CASSQGQFTGELFF	TGCGCCAGCAGCCAAGGCCAGTTCACCGGGGAGCTGTTTTTT
TRBV9	15	-	TRBD1	TRBJ1-5	CASSVSDRVDQPQHF	TGTGCCAGCAGCGTTAGCGACAGGGTTGATCAGCCCCAGCATTTT
TRBV19	14	-	-	TRBJ1-1	CASSTPGMNTEAFF	TGTGCCAGTAGTACGCCAGGGATGAACACTGAAGCTTTCTTT
TRBV5-1	13	once	TRBD1	TRBJ2-7	CASSLGQGSEQYF	TGCGCCAGCAGCTTGGGACAGGGATCCGAGCAGTACTTC
TRBV7-2	14	-	-	TRBJ2-7	CASSLAGGTYEQYF	TGTGCCAGCAGCTTAGCTGGAGGAACGTACGAGCAGTACTTC
TRBV11-3	13	few	-	TRBJ2-7	CASSFLQGKEQYF	TGTGCCAGCAGCTTTCTCCAGGGGAAAGAGCAGTACTTC
TRBV30	12	-	-	TRBJ2-7	CAWSRSSYEQYF	TGTGCCTGGAGTCGGAGCTCGTACGAGCAGTACTTC
TRBV4-3	14	-	TRBD1	TRBJ2-7	CASSQRQGAYEQYF	TGCGCCAGCAGCCAGAGACAGGGGGCTTACGAGCAGTACTTC
TRBV19	14	-	-	TRBJ2-7	CASSATGTSYEQYF	TGTGCCAGTAGTGCTACCGGGACTTCATACGAGCAGTACTTC
TRBV27	14	-	TRBD1	TRBJ1-5	CASRQGAGFQPQHF	TGTGCCAGCAGACAGGGGGCGGGATTCCAGCCCCAGCATTTT
TRBV9	14	-	-	TRBJ2-7	CASSVDGSSYEQYF	TGTGCCAGCAGCGTAGATGGGAGCTCCTACGAGCAGTACTTC
TRBV6-5	13	-	TRBD2	TRBJ2-7	CASSSGGGDEQYF	TGTGCCAGCAGTTCGGGGGGTGGCGACGAGCAGTACTTC
TRBV27	17	-	TRBD1	TRBJ1-2	CASSLSRDRPPGSGYTF	TGTGCCAGCAGTTTATCCCGGGACAGGCCACCGGGGTCTGGCTACACCTTC